Listed below are T cell receptor beta chains from one sample, sequenced in a study of T cell repertoires in cytomegalovirus infection. TCRdb re-called the reads with MiXCR, one entry per CDR3 protein. The repertoire has about 740,000 distinct CDR3 sequences, 35% to 40% of them found once; the top ten carry around 3%. Sequencing was carried out using PBMCs. The receptors originated from a human donor in good health (CMV status not recorded). Some clones in this sample may be carry-over from other donors' samples. CDR3s include the opening cysteine and the closing phenylalanine or tryptophan. The order of the fields is V gene, D gene, J gene, clone size, CDR3 protein, CDR3 DNA. D genes are given only for firm matches. Expanded clones are given a class, and other clones once, few, many or no size at all.

>TRBV6-8|TRBD1|TRBJ1-2|NA
CASSYVGQGPYGYTF
TGTGCCAGCAGTTACGTGGGACAGGGTCCTTATGGCTACACCTTC
>TRBV27|TRBD2|TRBJ2-7|few
CASRTSSGGFYEQYF
TGTGCCAGCAGAACATCTAGCGGGGGGTTCTACGAGCAGTACTTC
>TRBV18|TRBD1|TRBJ1-2|NA
CASSPTTGDQLF
TGTGCCAGCTCACCTACGACAGGGGACCAACTCTTC
>TRBV6-8|NA|TRBJ2-2|NA
CARSLTLWLFNTGELFF
TGTGCCCGCTCCCTTACCCTTTGGCTGTTTAACACCGGGGAGCTGTTTTTT
>TRBV19|TRBD1|TRBJ2-2|few
CASRDGQGNTGELFF
TGTGCCAGTAGAGACGGACAGGGGAACACCGGGGAGCTGTTTTTT
>TRBV20-1|NA|TRBJ2-7|NA
CSASESTYEQYF
TGCAGTGCTAGTGAAAGTACCTACGAGCAGTACTTC
>TRBV7-8|NA|TRBJ2-3|few
CASSLVTDTDTQYF
TGTGCCAGCAGCTTAGTGACAGACACAGATACGCAGTATTTT
>TRBV27|TRBD1|TRBJ1-5|NA
CASSLRGADRGLRSNQPQHF
TGTGCCAGCAGTCTACGGGGGGCGGACAGGGGGCTGAGGAGCAATCAGCCCCAGCATTTT
>TRBV19|NA|TRBJ2-1|NA
CASSISGEGPYNEQFF
TGTGCCAGTAGTATTAGCGGAGAGGGGCCCTACAATGAGCAGTTCTTC
>TRBV19|TRBD1|TRBJ1-2|NA
CASRETGGDGYTF
TGTGCCAGTAGGGAAACAGGGGGCGATGGCTACACCTTC
>TRBV5-1|TRBD2|TRBJ2-5|NA
CASSTSGGQETQYF
TGCGCCAGCAGCACGAGCGGGGGGCAAGAGACCCAGTACTTC
>TRBV7-8|NA|TRBJ1-4|few
CASSLALPGASNEKLFF
TGTGCCAGCAGCTTAGCGCTCCCGGGAGCGTCAAATGAAAAACTGTTTTTT
>TRBV4-2|NA|TRBJ2-7|NA
CASSQERGFGVYEQYF
TGTGCCAGCAGCCAAGAAAGGGGTTTCGGGGTCTACGAGCAGTACTTC
>TRBV24-1|NA|TRBJ1-2|NA
CATTSPRGGETDYGYTF
TGTGCCACCACCTCACCGAGGGGCGGTGAGACTGACTATGGCTACACCTTC
>TRBV20-1|NA|TRBJ2-7|once
CSASGRGNYEQYF
TGCAGTGCCTCGGGGAGGGGGAACTACGAGCAGTACTTC
>TRBV28|TRBD2|TRBJ2-1|few
CASGTSGGAPEQFF
TGTGCCAGCGGAACTAGCGGGGGGGCCCCTGAGCAGTTCTTC
>TRBV19|TRBD1|TRBJ2-5|NA
CASSIRQGRFQETQYF
TGTGCCAGTAGTATTAGACAGGGGCGCTTCCAAGAGACCCAGTACTTC
>TRBV5-1|TRBD2|TRBJ2-3|NA
CASSSGLDTDTQYF
TGCGCCAGCAGCTCGGGACTAGACACAGATACGCAGTATTTT
>TRBV7-8|TRBD1|TRBJ1-5|many
CASSSGQARNQPQHF
TGTGCCAGCAGCTCCGGACAGGCCCGCAATCAGCCCCAGCATTTT
>TRBV28|NA|TRBJ2-5|few
CASSLEAISPETQYF
TGTGCCAGCAGTTTAGAAGCGATAAGCCCAGAGACCCAGTACTTC
>TRBV27|TRBD2|TRBJ2-5|many
CASSSRVVAGNHPQETQYF
TGTGCCAGCAGTTCCCGGGTGGTAGCGGGAAACCACCCCCAAGAGACCCAGTACTTC
>TRBV7-9|NA|TRBJ2-5|NA
CASSFNRDSEYF
TGTGCCAGCAGCTTCAACCGGGACTCAGAATACTTC
>TRBV20-1|TRBD2|TRBJ2-2|few
CSAREREGPNTGELFF
TGCAGTGCTAGAGAACGGGAGGGCCCTAACACCGGGGAGCTGTTTTTT
>TRBV18|NA|TRBJ2-6|NA
CASSPEKQGTGANVLTF
TGTGCCAGCTCACCAGAAAAACAGGGTACTGGGGCCAACGTCCTGACTTTC
>TRBV12-3/TRBV12-4|TRBD2|TRBJ2-7|few
CASSLWGSGGGQYF
TGTGCCAGCAGTTTATGGGGCTCGGGGGGGGGACAGTACTTC
>TRBV7-2|NA|TRBJ1-2|few
CASSLSQLYGYTF
TGTGCCAGCAGCTTATCACAGTTATATGGCTACACCTTC
>TRBV7-2|TRBD2|TRBJ2-7|NA
CASSRRTSTSYEQYF
TGTGCCAGCAGCCGTCGGACTAGCACTTCCTACGAGCAGTACTTC
>TRBV6-8|NA|TRBJ1-6|few
CAAGPRMNNSPLHF
TGTGCCGCGGGGCCCAGGATGAATAATTCACCCCTCCACTTT
>TRBV4-1|NA|TRBJ1-1|few
CASSPPLRALNTEAFF
TGCGCCAGCAGCCCCCCCCTCAGGGCTTTGAACACTGAAGCTTTCTTT
>TRBV5-5|NA|TRBJ2-5|once
CASILGSAKETQYF
TGTGCCAGCATCTTGGGTTCGGCCAAAGAGACCCAGTACTTC
>TRBV6-1|TRBD2|TRBJ2-3|NA
CASETSGGAGTDTQYF
TGTGCCAGCGAGACTAGCGGGGGGGCGGGGACAGATACGCAGTATTTT
>TRBV7-9|NA|TRBJ2-7|few
CASSFLERQGYEQYF
TGTGCCAGCAGCTTCTTAGAGCGGCAGGGCTACGAGCAGTACTTC
>TRBV10-2|NA|TRBJ2-3|NA
CASTSPPDTQYF
TGCGCCAGCACGTCCCCCCCCGATACGCAGTATTTT
>TRBV12-3/TRBV12-4|NA|TRBJ2-5|NA
CASTSRKGWETQYF
TGTGCCAGCACCTCGAGGAAGGGTTGGGAGACCCAGTACTTC
>TRBV5-1|TRBD1|TRBJ2-1|NA
CASRPPGQSVNEQFF
TGCGCCAGCCGACCTCCGGGACAGTCCGTCAATGAGCAGTTCTTC
>TRBV7-8|TRBD1|TRBJ1-1|NA
CASIQGANTEAFF
TGTGCCAGCATACAGGGGGCGAACACTGAAGCTTTCTTT
>TRBV28|TRBD2|TRBJ2-1|few
CASSRTSGGTYNEQFF
TGTGCCAGCAGCCGGACGAGCGGGGGGACATACAATGAGCAGTTCTTC
>TRBV7-2|NA|TRBJ2-3|few
CASSPGRGTADTQYF
TGTGCCAGCAGCCCGGGCCGGGGCACGGCAGATACGCAGTATTTT
>TRBV7-8|NA|TRBJ1-4|many
CASSFYPPDRSGEKLFF
TGTGCCAGCAGCTTTTACCCCCCCGACAGGAGTGGCGAAAAACTGTTTTTT
>TRBV6-2/TRBV6-3|NA|TRBJ2-7|NA
CASSYDEGPYEQYF
TGTGCCAGCAGTTACGATGAGGGACCCTACGAGCAGTACTTC
>TRBV7-8|NA|TRBJ2-6|few
CASSLEETGANVLTF
TGTGCCAGCAGCTTAGAAGAAACCGGGGCCAACGTCCTGACTTTC
>TRBV4-1|NA|TRBJ1-1|NA
CASSQGWPVMNTEAFF
TGCGCCAGCAGCCAAGGTTGGCCAGTTATGAACACTGAAGCTTTCTTT
>TRBV7-2|NA|TRBJ1-1|few
CASRFVAGEAFF
TGTGCCAGCAGATTCGTCGCCGGTGAAGCTTTCTTT
>TRBV28|NA|TRBJ2-2|NA
CASSLLRDTGELFF
TGTGCCAGCAGTTTACTCCGGGACACCGGGGAGCTGTTTTTT
>TRBV2|NA|TRBJ2-1|NA
CASNGRVNEQFF
TGTGCCAGCAATGGCAGGGTAAATGAGCAGTTCTTC
>TRBV6-1|NA|TRBJ2-1|few
CASSEEYRYYNEQFF
TGTGCCAGCAGTGAAGAATACAGGTACTACAATGAGCAGTTCTTC
>TRBV27|TRBD2|TRBJ2-1|few
CASSLPTSGSSYNEQFF
TGTGCCAGCAGTCTCCCGACTAGCGGGAGCTCCTACAATGAGCAGTTCTTC
>TRBV7-6|TRBD2|TRBJ2-3|few
CASSSSGSPTDTQYF
TGTGCCAGCAGCTCTAGCGGGAGCCCCACAGATACGCAGTATTTT
>TRBV7-9|NA|TRBJ2-1|NA
CAISLARLGGGSGPPQQFF
TGTGCCATCAGCTTAGCGCGACTGGGGGGCGGGTCCGGCCCACCTCAGCAGTTCTTC
>TRBV6-7|TRBD1|TRBJ2-7|few
CASSRTRTGGREQYF
TGTGCCAGCAGCCGTACTCGGACAGGGGGTAGGGAGCAGTACTTC
>TRBV28|NA|TRBJ2-6|NA
CASSPLATGANVLTF
TGTGCCAGCAGCCCCCTGGCTACTGGGGCCAACGTCCTGACTTTC
>TRBV5-1|TRBD1|TRBJ2-1|NA
CASCDPGTGLSEQFF
TGCGCCAGCTGCGATCCCGGGACAGGGCTTTCTGAGCAGTTCTTC
>TRBV12-3/TRBV12-4|TRBD2|TRBJ2-7|NA
CASSPQREYIHEQYF
TGTGCCAGCAGTCCTCAGCGGGAGTATATCCACGAGCAGTACTTC
>TRBV7-2|TRBD2|TRBJ2-2|many
CASSLSGRETGELFF
TGTGCCAGCAGCTTAAGCGGGAGAGAGACCGGGGAGCTGTTTTTT
>TRBV15|NA|TRBJ2-6|NA
CATSRVGTGANVLTF
TGTGCCACCAGCAGAGTTGGAACTGGGGCCAACGTCCTGACTTTC
>TRBV7-2|NA|TRBJ2-7|NA
CASSLGLYYEQYF
TGTGCCAGCAGCCTCGGACTATACTACGAGCAGTACTTC
>TRBV6-5|NA|TRBJ2-1|NA
CASSYGTGTPNEQFF
TGTGCCAGCAGTTACGGGACGGGGACCCCTAATGAGCAGTTCTTC
>TRBV11-2|NA|TRBJ2-3|NA
CASSFGASTDTQYF
TGTGCCAGCAGCTTTGGTGCTAGCACAGATACGCAGTATTTT
>TRBV12-3/TRBV12-4|TRBD1|TRBJ2-5|many
CASRKTGGRETQYF
TGTGCCAGCAGAAAGACAGGGGGTAGAGAGACCCAGTACTTC